These 29 T cell receptor beta chains were sequenced from one sample in a study of control samples from healthy donors and cancer patients. Data came from immunoSEQ multiplex PCR; TCRdb stores just in-frame clones and leaves some out. The repertoire holds about 410,000 clones, with around nine tenths as singletons. The sample comprised PBMCs. The source is a man between 35 and 55 years old with head and neck cancer.

This clone was found once. CDR3 amino acids: CASSIAATGTGELFF. In DNA, the CDR3 is TGTGCCAGTAGTATAGCTGCGACGGGGACCGGGGAGCTGTTTTTT. This sequence joins TRBV19 and TRBJ2-2; tentatively, D is TRBD2 (5 bases). This CDR3 spans 15 amino acids. Trimming took off 1 base at V and 5 bases at J, with 11 bases between the two ends. The V gene's germline CDR1 is LNHDA and CDR2 SQIVND (reference sequence).

This clone was recorded only once. The chain uses TRBV30 and TRBJ1-2, with 7 positions matching TRBD1. The CDR3 is 16 amino acids. The germline gives CDR1 GTSNPN, CDR2 SVGIG (reference sequence). Germline trimming cut 4 bases from V and 5 bases from J; bases unmatched to any gene: 16. The CDR3: CAWKPGTAQNPYGYTF. The CDR3 DNA sequence: TGTGCCTGGAAACCCGGGACAGCTCAAAACCCGTATGGCTACACCTTC.

This sequence joins TRBV3-1 (or the pseudogene TRBV3-2) and TRBJ2-3; 14 nucleotides line up with TRBD2. CDR1 is LGHDT, CDR2 YNNKEL, per germline (reference sequence). This CDR3 comprises 15 residues. V lost 5 bases, J lost 10 bases, and 8 bases stayed unmatched. For the CDR3, the DNA is TGTGCCAGCAGCGTTACCGGGACTAGCGGGAGTTCGCAGTATTTT. Translation: CASSVTGTSGSSQYF.

This clone appeared once. V and J are TRBV7-3 and TRBJ2-1; 8 nucleotides agree with TRBD2. CDR1 is SGHTA and CDR2 is FQGTGA in the germline V gene. V dropped 4 bases and J dropped 0; count of bases not matched to a gene: 5. The CDR3 runs to 16 residues. DNA for the CDR3: TGTGCCAGCAGCTCGATAGCGGGGAGCTCCTACAATGAGCAGTTCTTC. Protein product: CASSSIAGSSYNEQFF.

V and J are TRBV6-2 or TRBV6-3 and TRBJ1-5, with 7 bases fitting TRBD1. This CDR3 has 16 amino acids. Germline CDR1 reads MNHEY; CDR2 reads SVGEGT. Losses at the gene ends were 5 bases for V and 0 bases for J; bases not matched to a gene: 7. CDR3 nucleotide sequence: TGTGCCAGCAGTAGCGGACAGGCTTTTAGCAATCAGCCCCAGCATTTT. Amino acid sequence: CASSSGQAFSNQPQHF.

This clone showed up just a few times. The rearrangement uses TRBV19 and TRBJ1-3; D is undetermined. CDR3 length equals 15 residues. The germline CDR1 and CDR2 sequences are LNHDA and SQIVND (reference sequence). V lost 8 bases to trimming and J lost 2 bases, with 16 bases between them. CDR3 amino acids: CASSIDARPGNTIYF. The CDR3 DNA is TGTGCCAGTTCAATAGATGCCAGGCCTGGAAACACCATATATTTT.

This clone occurred once. This sequence joins TRBV3-1 (or the pseudogene TRBV3-2) and TRBJ1-1; TRBD1 is a possible D gene (5 bases). Germline CDR1 LGHDT, CDR2 YNNKEL (reference sequence). There are 15 residues in the CDR3. V shed 2 bases and J shed 0 bases, with 10 bases lying between them. In nucleotides, the CDR3 is TGTGCCAGCAGCCAAAGGGGACGGTTGAACACTGAAGCTTTCTTT. Translated, it gives CASSQRGRLNTEAFF.

V usage is TRBV18 and J usage is TRBJ1-2; D remains ambiguous. This CDR3 is built from 15 residues. The V end lost 3 bases, the J end lost 0 bases, and 11 bases lay between the germline ends. Germline V gene data show CDR1 as KGHSH and CDR2 as LQKENI. The CDR3 region is CASSPRTGTNYGYTF. DNA for the CDR3: TGTGCCAGCTCACCCCGGACGGGAACTAACTATGGCTACACCTTC.

V usage is TRBV30 and J usage is TRBJ2-2; 12 bases align to TRBD2. CDR3 length: 18 residues. CDR1 and CDR2 (germline): GTSNPN, SVGIG (reference sequence). V was pared by 0 bases and J by 5 bases, with 10 bases of the junction left unmatched. The CDR3 DNA reads TGTGCCTGGAGTGTACGTCCTAGCGGGAGGGCCAAAACCGGGGAGCTGTTTTTT. Its protein is CAWSVRPSGRAKTGELFF.

The rearrangement links TRBV19 to TRBJ2-2; 12 bases are shared with TRBD2. In germline, CDR1 is LNHDA, CDR2 SQIVND (reference sequence). The trim removed 1 base at V and 7 bases at J, leaving 4 bases unmatched. CDR3 size: 16 residues. The CDR3 loop is CASSIGLAGAVGELFF. The CDR3 DNA is TGTGCCAGTAGTATAGGACTAGCGGGAGCGGTCGGGGAGCTGTTTTTT.

This rearrangement joins TRBV5-5 to TRBJ2-1; 8 bases map to TRBD1. The CDR3 contains 18 residues. V lost 5 bases, J lost 1 base, and 14 bases stayed unmatched. The V gene's germline CDR1 is SGHKS and CDR2 YYEKEE (reference sequence). Here the CDR3 reads CASSYRDRLSWSYNEQFF. The DNA for the CDR3 is TGTGCCAGCAGTTATCGGGACAGGTTATCATGGTCCTACAATGAGCAGTTCTTC.

The chain carries TRBV19 and TRBJ1-2; D unresolved. This CDR3 spans 14 amino acids. Trimming removed 4 bases from V and 7 bases from J, with 16 bases in between. Germline V CDR1 and CDR2: LNHDA, SQIVND (reference sequence). CDR3 loop: CASSTGRDHGGYTF. The CDR3 region has the DNA TGTGCCAGTAGTACGGGAAGGGATCACGGTGGCTACACCTTC.

This clone was picked up a small number of times. The genes are TRBV9 and TRBJ1-6; 9 positions agree with TRBD1. Germline loops: CDR1 SGDLS, CDR2 YYNGEE. The ends lost 5 bases at V and 11 bases at J; junction bases unmatched: 11. The CDR3 extends over 15 amino acids. In DNA form, the CDR3 reads TGTGCCAGCAGTTCATTCGACAGGGGGAGCCCACCCCTCCACTTT. Its translation is CASSSFDRGSPPLHF.

The chain is built from TRBV7-9 and TRBJ1-1; D remains ambiguous. CDR3 size: 13 residues. Germline assignment: CDR1 SEHNR and CDR2 FQNEAQ (reference sequence). Trimming stripped 4 bases from V and 4 bases from J, with 10 bases between. DNA for the CDR3: TGTGCCAGCAGCTCACGGTTAGGCACTGAAGCTTTCTTT. Its translation: CASSSRLGTEAFF.

The rearrangement uses TRBV29-1 and TRBJ2-1, with 10 bases aligning to TRBD2. The V gene end was trimmed by 6 bases and the J gene end by 2 bases; junction bases not matched to a gene: 13. This CDR3 has 17 amino acids. Per the germline V gene, CDR1 is SQVTM and CDR2 is ANQGSEA. CDR3 residues: CSVPLKTSGKTYNEQFF. The CDR3 DNA reads as TGCAGCGTGCCCCTCAAAACTAGCGGGAAAACCTACAATGAGCAGTTCTTC.

V and J are TRBV6-2 or TRBV6-3 and TRBJ1-1; 7 bases fit TRBD1. The CDR3 runs to 15 residues. V gave up 2 bases and J gave up 3 bases; unmatched junction bases: 6. Germline values: CDR1 MNHEY, CDR2 SVGEGT. The CDR3 coding sequence is TGTGCCAGCAGTTACCCCCCCAGGGGGGACACTGAAGCTTTCTTT. This codes for CASSYPPRGDTEAFF.

This clone turned up a few times. V is TRBV19 and J is TRBJ1-1, with 9 nucleotides matching TRBD1. After removal of 6 bases from V and 3 bases from J, the junction contained 5 bases not matched to a gene. This CDR3 contains 14 residues. Germline CDR1 reads LNHDA; CDR2 reads SQIVND (reference sequence). CDR3 amino acids: CASRRDRGYTEAFF. As DNA, the CDR3 is TGTGCCAGTAGACGAGACAGGGGGTACACTGAAGCTTTCTTT.

This clone was seen a handful of times. The CDR3 loop is CASSQGTGGRGYEQYF. Here the CDR3 DNA reads TGTGCCAGCAGCCAAGGGACCGGGGGCAGGGGATACGAGCAGTACTTC. This sequence joins TRBV4-2 and TRBJ2-7; D possibly matches TRBD1 or TRBD2 (6 bases each). V was clipped by 1 base and J by 4 bases, with 17 bases between them. The CDR3 totals 16 residues. Germline values: CDR1 LGHNA, CDR2 YNFKEQ.

J is TRBJ1-3 and V is TRBV9, with unresolved D. This CDR3 comprises 13 residues. CDR1 and CDR2 (germline): SGDLS, YYNGEE. V was cut by 4 bases and J by 0 bases, with 5 bases left in between. CDR3 protein: CASSPVSGNTIYF. The CDR3, as DNA: TGTGCCAGCAGCCCGGTCTCTGGAAACACCATATATTTT.

This rearrangement joins TRBV5-4 to TRBJ2-2; 13 nucleotides line up with TRBD2. CDR1 SGHNT and CDR2 YYREEE come from the germline V gene (reference sequence). The V segment lost 4 bases and the J segment 6 bases; nucleotides outside the gene matches: 6. CDR3 length: 16 amino acids. CDR3 in amino acids: CASSKGLAGLPGELFF. In DNA form, the CDR3 reads TGTGCCAGCAGCAAGGGACTAGCGGGATTACCCGGGGAGCTGTTTTTT. Using reference TRBV5-4 and TRBJ2-2 for the parts outside the CDR3, the full variable domain is ETGVTQSPTHLIKTRGQQVTLRCSSQSGHNTVSWYQQALGQGPQFIFQYYREEENGRGNFPPRFSGLQFPNYSSELNVNALELDDSALYLCASSKGLAGLPGELFFGEGSRLTVL.

The chain joins TRBV27 to TRBJ1-1; no definite D call. Germline V CDR1 and CDR2: MNHEY, SMNVEV (reference sequence). The CDR3 extends over 17 amino acids. V lost 6 bases and J lost 1, with 21 bases in between. The chain's CDR3 is CASSYQPSGLTNTEAFF. Here the CDR3 DNA reads TGTGCCAGCAGCTACCAACCCTCTGGGCTGACGAACACTGAAGCTTTCTTT.

This chain joins TRBV7-3 and TRBJ2-2; no definite D call. Germline V gene data show CDR1 as SGHTA and CDR2 as FQGTGA. The CDR3 is made up of 16 amino acids. V shed 2 bases and J shed 4 bases, with 14 bases lying between them. The CDR3 coding sequence is TGTGCCAGCAGCTTATCCGGTTCTCGAGGCACCGGGGAGCTGTTTTTT. This encodes CASSLSGSRGTGELFF.

In this sample, this clone turned up once. This chain links TRBV5-4 with TRBJ2-2; D is perhaps TRBD1 (6 bases). The CDR3 length is 13 residues. Deletions cut 2 bases from V and 5 bases from J, with 7 bases between. The V gene's germline CDR1 is SGHNT and CDR2 YYREEE (reference sequence). The CDR3 nucleotides read TGTGCCAGCAGCTTAGGGGGAACCGGGGAGCTGTTTTTT. As protein: CASSLGGTGELFF. Full variable domain (outside the CDR3, taken from reference TRBV5-4 and TRBJ2-2): ETGVTQSPTHLIKTRGQQVTLRCSSQSGHNTVSWYQQALGQGPQFIFQYYREEENGRGNFPPRFSGLQFPNYSSELNVNALELDDSALYLCASSLGGTGELFFGEGSRLTVL.

The genes are TRBV13 and TRBJ2-7, with D tentatively TRBD1 or TRBD2 (5 bases each). Trimming pared 0 bases from V and 4 bases from J, leaving 22 bases between. The V gene's germline CDR1 is PRHDT and CDR2 FYEKMQ (reference sequence). The CDR3 is 18 residues long. In DNA, the CDR3 is TGTGCCAGCAGCTTAGGGTTGGTATCCTCCGGGACGCTGTACGAGCAGTACTTC. Amino acid sequence: CASSLGLVSSGTLYEQYF.

The chain joins TRBV19 to TRBJ1-6, with unresolved D. The CDR3 extends over 16 amino acids. V gave up 1 base and J gave up 8 bases, with 15 bases separating them. Germline lookup yields CDR1 LNHDA and CDR2 SQIVND (reference sequence). CDR3 protein: CASSIGSRRLDSPLHF. The CDR3 DNA sequence: TGTGCCAGTAGTATAGGGTCGAGGAGGTTGGATTCACCCCTCCACTTT.

This chain uses TRBV7-3 with TRBJ2-3; D uncertain. The CDR3 is 13 amino acids. Between the trimmed V and J ends, which lost 4 bases and 9 bases, there was a span of 14 bases. Germline loops: CDR1 SGHTA, CDR2 FQGTGA. The CDR3, as DNA: TGTGCCAGCAGCTCCGAATGGGGTCGCACGCAGTATTTT. This codes for CASSSEWGRTQYF. The entire variable domain, with the rest obtained from reference TRBV7-3 and TRBJ2-3, is as follows: GAGVSQTPSNKVTEKGKYVELRCDPISGHTALYWYRQSLGQGPEFLIYFQGTGAADDSGLPNDRFFAVRPEGSVSTLKIQRTERGDSAVYLCASSSEWGRTQYFGPGTRLTVL.

The chain is built from TRBV29-1 and TRBJ1-2; no definite D call. V dropped 2 bases and J dropped 8 bases, with 6 bases sitting between them. Germline V CDR1 and CDR2: SQVTM, ANQGSEA. The CDR3 sequence is 10 residues long. The CDR3 DNA reads TGCAGCGTTGAATGGGAGGGCTACACCTTC. Amino acid sequence: CSVEWEGYTF.

The chain uses TRBV10-3 and TRBJ2-7, with 7 bases matching TRBD1. Trimming at V came to 7 bases and at J to 6 bases, leaving 15 bases not matched to a gene. Germline assignment: CDR1 ENHRY and CDR2 SYGVKD. The CDR3 is made up of 15 amino acids. CDR3 loop: CAITNKQGPQGEQYF. CDR3 nucleotides: TGTGCCATCACCAATAAACAGGGGCCCCAAGGCGAGCAGTACTTC.

The chain is built from TRBV11-3 and TRBJ1-5; TRBD1 might be the D (5 bases). V gave up 5 bases and J gave up 1 base, with 24 bases separating them. There are 19 residues in the CDR3. Germline-derived CDR1 and CDR2 are SGHNT and YENEEA. This CDR3 is CASSLGHSPGPTSNQPQHF. In DNA, the CDR3 is TGTGCCAGCAGCCTCGGACACTCGCCAGGCCCCACAAGCAATCAGCCCCAGCATTTT.